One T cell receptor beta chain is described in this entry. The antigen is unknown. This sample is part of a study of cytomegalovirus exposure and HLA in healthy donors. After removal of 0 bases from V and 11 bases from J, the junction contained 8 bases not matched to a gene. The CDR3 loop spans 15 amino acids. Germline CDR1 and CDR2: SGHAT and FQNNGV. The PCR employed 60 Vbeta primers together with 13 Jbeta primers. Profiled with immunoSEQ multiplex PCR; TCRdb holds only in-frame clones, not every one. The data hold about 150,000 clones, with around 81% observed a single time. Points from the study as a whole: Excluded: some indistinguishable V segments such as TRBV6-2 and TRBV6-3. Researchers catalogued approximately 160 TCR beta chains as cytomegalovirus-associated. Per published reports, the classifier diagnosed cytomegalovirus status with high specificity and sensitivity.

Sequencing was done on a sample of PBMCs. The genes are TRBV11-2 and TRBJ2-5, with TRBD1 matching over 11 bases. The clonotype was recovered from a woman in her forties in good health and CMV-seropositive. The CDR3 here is CASSLEVGTGGEQYF. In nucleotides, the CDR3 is TGTGCCAGCAGCTTAGAGGTGGGGACAGGGGGTGAGCAGTACTTC.